What follows are 14 T cell receptor beta chains derived from one specimen sequenced in a study of identical twins' blood T cells. A single record per CDR3 protein comes from TCRdb applying MiXCR to the 5' RACE reads. This table holds fewer than 450,000 distinct CDR3 sequences, about 28% found once. Sequenced input: PBMCs. Every receptor here comes from a woman aged 18 to 55 in good health.

This clonotype turned up a few times. The chain couples TRBV7-3 to TRBJ2-3; 8 positions match TRBD2. This CDR3 region has 14 residues. V lost 7 bases, J lost 3 bases, and 6 bases stayed unmatched. Germline V gene sequence: CDR1 SGHTA, CDR2 FQGTGA. The CDR3: CASTQRGRTDTQYF. CDR3 DNA sequence: TGTGCCAGCACCCAGCGGGGGAGGACAGATACGCAGTATTTT.

This clonotype was seen a single time. Relative to the germline gene, one junction end is altered; a read error may explain this. V usage is TRBV6-6 and J usage is TRBJ1-1; the D gene is possibly TRBD1 (6 bases). CDR3 length: 14 residues. Germline values: CDR1 MNHNY, CDR2 SVGAGI (reference sequence). As DNA, the CDR3 is TGTGCCAGCAGTTACGTTGGCAGGGACACGGAAGCTTTCTTT. Translating gives CASSYVGRDTEAFF.

This clonotype was counted at least ten times. V gene TRBV6-5 combines with J gene TRBJ2-1, with 12 bases that match TRBD2. The ends lost 0 bases at V and 9 bases at J; junction bases unmatched: 6. Germline V lookup: CDR1 MNHEY, CDR2 SVGAGI. The length of the CDR3 is 16 residues. The DNA of the CDR3 is TGTGCCAGCAGTTACTCGCTAGCGGGGGGGCCGGGTGAGCAGTTCTTC. The encoded protein is CASSYSLAGGPGEQFF.

This clonotype was seen only a few times. DNA for the CDR3: TGTGCCAGCAGCTTAGTGGAGGAGCAGTTCTTC. As protein: CASSLVEEQFF. The V and J genes are TRBV7-9 and TRBJ2-1, with D unresolved. Germline loops: CDR1 SEHNR, CDR2 FQNEAQ (reference sequence). Trimming removed 1 base at V and 10 bases at J, with 5 bases between. CDR3 length: 11 residues.

The rearrangement joins TRBV7-9 to TRBJ1-1; 8 nucleotides line up with TRBD1. The CDR3 runs to 14 residues. Per the germline V gene, CDR1 is SEHNR and CDR2 is FQNEAQ (reference sequence). Germline trimming cut 1 base from V and 4 bases from J; bases unmatched to any gene: 2. The CDR3 coding sequence is TGTGCCAGCAGCTTAGATGGGACAGGCACTGAAGCTTTCTTT. It encodes CASSLDGTGTEAFF.

This clonotype came up a few times. V and J are TRBV4-3 and TRBJ1-5, with D unclear. Trimming took 1 base from V and 6 from J, leaving 7 bases between them. Germline V gene sequence: CDR1 LGHNA, CDR2 YSLEER. This CDR3 is built from 13 residues. CDR3 sequence: CASSQAVSQPQHF. CDR3 sequence (DNA): TGCGCCAGCAGCCAAGCAGTCAGTCAGCCCCAGCATTTT.

There are a few counts of this clonotype. The CDR3 is CSARGGDPSEYATDTQYF. Here the CDR3 DNA reads TGCAGTGCTAGAGGAGGGGACCCAAGCGAATATGCCACAGATACGCAGTATTTT. The rearrangement joins TRBV20-1 to TRBJ2-3; D tentatively fits TRBD1 or TRBD2 (5 bases each). Trimming took off 1 base at V and 2 bases at J, with 22 bases between the two ends. The length of the CDR3 is 18 residues. In germline, CDR1 is DFQATT, CDR2 SNEGSKA (reference sequence).

A note on this clonotype: Relative to the germline gene, one junction end is altered; a read error may explain this. For the CDR3, the DNA is TGTGCTAGCAGCTTAGTTGGGACTAGTGGGAATGAGCAGTTCTTC. It yields the protein CASSLVGTSGNEQFF. The rearrangement joins TRBV7-7 to TRBJ2-1; 8 nucleotides match TRBD2. From germline, CDR1 is SSHAT and CDR2 FNYEAQ (reference sequence). The CDR3 has 15 residues.

The chain combines TRBV20-1 with TRBJ2-3; 7 bases are shared with TRBD2. The CDR3 runs to 14 residues. Unmatched junction bases numbered 7, after V lost 5 bases and J lost 2 bases. CDR1 DFQATT and CDR2 SNEGSKA come from the germline V gene (reference sequence). In nucleotides, the CDR3 is TGCAGTGCTTCGAGAGCGGGATCCACAGATACGCAGTATTTT. It encodes CSASRAGSTDTQYF.

This clonotype was observed a few times. The chain uses TRBV20-1 and TRBJ2-7; a possible D gene is TRBD2 (5 bases). The CDR3 consists of 13 residues. V dropped 1 base and J dropped 2 bases, with 9 bases sitting between them. Germline V gives CDR1 DFQATT, CDR2 SNEGSKA (reference sequence). The CDR3 sequence: CSARVRDPYEQYF. Written as DNA, the CDR3 is TGCAGTGCTAGAGTACGGGATCCCTACGAGCAGTACTTC.

This clonotype was seen more than once but under ten times. The V gene is TRBV9, the J gene TRBJ2-2; D remains unclear. The CDR3 extends over 9 amino acids. Germline values: CDR1 SGDLS, CDR2 YYNGEE. The ends were cut back, 10 bases at V and 4 bases at J, with 2 bases in the middle. The CDR3 region has the DNA TGTGCCGTCACCGGGGAGCTGTTTTTT. Translating it yields CAVTGELFF.

This clonotype has a handful of counts. J is TRBJ1-1 and V is TRBV7-3, with no clear D. The CDR3 runs 13 residues. Germline V lookup: CDR1 SGHTA, CDR2 FQGTGA. V gave up 2 bases and J gave up 4 bases, with 8 bases separating them. CDR3 in DNA: TGTGCCAGCAGCTTAGTCGGGTTCACTGAAGCTTTCTTT. Translation gives CASSLVGFTEAFF. The complete variable domain, with remaining parts taken from reference TRBV7-3 and TRBJ1-1, reads GAGVSQTPSNKVTEKGKYVELRCDPISGHTALYWYRQSLGQGPEFLIYFQGTGAADDSGLPNDRFFAVRPEGSVSTLKIQRTERGDSAVYLCASSLVGFTEAFFGQGTRLTVV.

The gene calls are TRBV4-3 and TRBJ2-1; maybe TRBD2 (6 bases). Between the trimmed V and J ends, which lost 5 bases and 6 bases, there was a span of 17 bases. This CDR3 contains 15 residues. The germline gives CDR1 LGHNA, CDR2 YSLEER. The CDR3 here is CASSYRDFGANEQFF. The CDR3 DNA is TGCGCCAGCAGCTACCGGGACTTCGGAGCCAATGAGCAGTTCTTC.

This clonotype was seen at least ten times. CDR3 bases: TGTGCCAGCAGTGAGGGGAATCAGCCCCAGCATTTT. Its protein product is CASSEGNQPQHF. The V gene is TRBV6-5, the J gene TRBJ1-5; TRBD1 is a possible D gene (5 bases). This CDR3 region has 12 residues. V was cut by 5 bases and J by 4 bases, with 6 bases left in between. Per the germline V gene, CDR1 is MNHEY and CDR2 is SVGAGI.